One and the same sample provided the 7 T cell receptor beta chains below, sequenced in a study of Graves' ophthalmopathy and Graves' hyperthyroidism. The authors amplified TCR beta CDR3 regions from RNA transcripts. Scientists carried out first-round RT-PCR using HTBI primers and then a second-round multiplex PCR. MiXCR, run by TCRdb on the multiplex PCR reads, gives a single entry per CDR3 protein. The sample has 650,000 to 900,000 distinct CDR3 sequences, 40% seen once; the top ten hold less than 55%. What was sequenced was peripheral blood. These TCRs come from an adult man with Graves' ophthalmopathy.

The V call is TRBV25-1, the J call TRBJ1-6, with no clear D. CDR3 length: 14 residues. Looked up from germline, CDR1 is MGHDK and CDR2 is SYGVNS. The V and J ends lost 4 bases and 7 bases respectively, with 11 bases between them. Written as DNA, the CDR3 is TGTGCCAGCAGTGGTGCCCGAAGAAATTCACCCCTCCACTTT. Protein: CASSGARRNSPLHF.

This clonotype was seen at least ten times. The chain joins TRBV7-9 to TRBJ2-7; D is undetermined. The CDR3 loop spans 13 amino acids. Germline CDR1 and CDR2: SEHNR and FQNEAQ (reference sequence). V lost 3 bases to trimming and J lost 2 bases, with 8 bases between them. In DNA, the CDR3 is TGTGCCAGCAGCTTGGACCCTGCCTACGAGCAGTACTTC. It specifies CASSLDPAYEQYF.

V is TRBV7-2 and J is TRBJ1-2, with no clear D. The CDR3 is 16 residues long. V lost 4 bases and J lost 4, with 19 bases in between. Germline V gives CDR1 SGHTA, CDR2 FQGNSA. CDR3 sequence: CASSSMGGRSGYGYTF. CDR3 DNA: TGTGCCAGCAGCTCCATGGGTGGTAGGAGCGGCTATGGCTACACCTTC.

Many counts were recorded for this clonotype. The gene calls are TRBV29-1 and TRBJ2-2, with D perhaps assigned TRBD1 or TRBD2 (6 bases each). The V gene's germline CDR1 is SQVTM and CDR2 ANQGSEA. Trimming shortened V by 7 bases and J by 5 bases, and 17 bases separated the two germline ends. The CDR3 sequence is 14 residues long. CDR3 nucleotide sequence: TGCAGCGCCGAGGATCGGGGGCAAACCGGGGAGCTGTTTTTT. The encoded protein is CSAEDRGQTGELFF.

V usage is TRBV6-5 and J usage is TRBJ1-1, with 7 bases identical to TRBD1. The CDR3 length is 13 residues. Germline V lookup: CDR1 MNHEY, CDR2 SVGAGI. With V trimmed by 11 bases and J by 0 bases, 6 bases remained unmatched. The CDR3 nucleotides are TGTGCCGGTAAGACAGGGCTGAACACTGAAGCTTTCTTT. The encoded protein is CAGKTGLNTEAFF.

The V call is TRBV25-1, the J call TRBJ2-5, with a tentative D call TRBD2 (6 bases). The germline gives CDR1 MGHDK, CDR2 SYGVNS. V lost 4 bases and J 6 bases, leaving 21 bases between the germline ends. The CDR3 contains 16 residues. CDR3 nucleotides: TGTGCCAGCAGTGCCTTACTAGCTAGGAGCTGGAAGACCCAGTACTTC. Its protein product is CASSALLARSWKTQYF.

A word on this clonotype: The junction departs from germline at one end; a sequencing error may be responsible. This chain links TRBV10-2 with TRBJ2-7; maybe TRBD1 (5 bases). CDR3 length equals 14 residues. Germline V gene data show CDR1 as WSHSY and CDR2 as SAAADI. The CDR3, as DNA: TGTGCCAGCAGTTCCAGGGCTTTGCCCACCGAGCAGTACTTC. Protein product: CASSSRALPTEQYF.